This TCR beta chain is from a study of T cells in Graves' hyperthyroidism and ophthalmopathy. Study as a whole: The initial diagnosis was the point when peripheral blood was collected, ahead of any treatment. Whole-study results and caveats: Before onset, by a median of around 6.4 months, the model predicted ophthalmopathy.

The germline CDR1 and CDR2 sequences are ENHRY and SYGVKD. This CDR3 has 15 residues. Trimming pared 4 bases from V and 4 bases from J, leaving 15 bases between. From RNA transcripts, TCR beta CDR3 regions were amplified. Primed by the HTBI set, a first-round RT-PCR was run on the TCR CDR3. One entry per CDR3 protein, called by TCRdb with MiXCR from the multiplex PCR reads. Among 500,000 to 650,000 distinct CDR3 sequences, around 15% were seen once, and the ten largest hold under 15%. Disease lasting under 3 months, a NOSPECS grade of at least 4, and a Clinical Activity Score of at least 3 were features of the ophthalmopathy patients. Diagnoses were established using clinical symptoms, serum thyroxine and TRAb, thyroid ultrasound and orbital computed tomography. This clonotype has more than one count but fewer than ten. Its antigen is unidentified.

V and J are TRBV10-3 and TRBJ2-3; D tentatively fits TRBD1 or TRBD2 (5 bases each). Sequencing was carried out using blood. The sequence came from a woman in her forties or fifties with Graves' ophthalmopathy. In DNA, the CDR3 is TGTGCCATCAGTGGGGACCGCAGGGCCTCAGATACGCAGTATTTT. It is translated as CAISGDRRASDTQYF.